What follows are 27 T cell receptor beta chains derived from one specimen sequenced in a study of blood T cell repertoires in COVID-19. Sequencing was performed with immunoSEQ multiplex PCR; in TCRdb, only in-frame clones are kept and a portion is missing. The repertoire consists of about 270,000 clones, with over 75% occurring once and the leading ten covering around 1%. Sequences were obtained from PBMCs or T cells enriched from blood (not recorded which). The receptors here all came from a woman in her thirties who had recovered from COVID-19.

This rearrangement joins TRBV7-9 to TRBJ2-1; 14 bases align to TRBD2. Germline values: CDR1 SEHNR, CDR2 FQNEAQ (reference sequence). CDR3 size: 19 residues. The ends lost 7 bases at V and 3 bases at J; junction bases unmatched: 14. The CDR3 bases are TGTGCCAGCATCCCAGGGGGGGGACTAGCGGGAGTAGGCTACAATGAGCAGTTCTTC. This codes for CASIPGGGLAGVGYNEQFF.

The V gene is TRBV28, the J gene TRBJ1-5; D uncertain. CDR1 and CDR2 from the germline V gene are MDHEN and SYDVKM. This CDR3 comprises 13 residues. V was cut by 6 bases and J by 0 bases, with 6 bases left in between. The CDR3 sequence is CASRTNSNQPQHF. Here the CDR3 DNA reads TGTGCCAGCAGGACAAATAGCAATCAGCCCCAGCATTTT.

Remarks on this clone: The sample holds other DNA sequences that translate to the same CDR3. DNA for the CDR3: TGTGCCAGCAGTTACTCGAGGGACAGTTCCTACGAGCAGTACTTC. Its translation: CASSYSRDSSYEQYF. V usage is TRBV6-5 and J usage is TRBJ2-7, with TRBD1 matching over 7 bases. J gave up 1 base and V 0 bases, and 3 bases lay outside the gene matches. CDR1 and CDR2 from the germline V gene are MNHEY and SVGAGI. The CDR3 totals 15 residues.

The rearrangement joins TRBV7-6 to TRBJ2-7; D may be TRBD2 (7 bases). Germline lookup yields CDR1 SGHVS and CDR2 FNYEAQ. Between the trimmed V and J ends, which lost 6 bases and 5 bases, there was a span of 14 bases. This CDR3 spans 13 amino acids. CDR3 residues: CASSGRGTHEQYF. CDR3 in DNA: TGTGCCAGCAGTGGGAGGGGGACCCACGAGCAGTACTTC. The whole variable domain, filled in from reference TRBV7-6 and TRBJ2-7, reads GAGVSQSPRYKVTKRGQDVALRCDPISGHVSLYWYRQALGQGPEFLTYFNYEAQQDKSGLPNDRFSAERPEGSISTLTIQRTEQRDSAMYRCASSGRGTHEQYFGPGTRLTVT.

The chain uses TRBV5-1 and TRBJ2-3, with 8 nucleotides matching TRBD2. V was clipped by 5 bases and J by 2 bases; unmatched bases: 4. Germline CDR1 is SGHRS and CDR2 is YFSETQ. The CDR3 is 14 amino acids. The CDR3 nucleotides read TGCGCCAGCAGTTGGGGACTAGTCACAGATACGCAGTATTTT. Its translation is CASSWGLVTDTQYF.

The chain links TRBV13 to TRBJ2-5; 9 bases are a match to TRBD1. This CDR3 has 16 amino acids. With V trimmed by 4 bases and J by 5 bases, 11 bases remained unmatched. Germline lookup yields CDR1 PRHDT and CDR2 FYEKMQ (reference sequence). The CDR3 loop reads CASSYKTGGFVETQYF. CDR3 bases: TGTGCCAGCAGCTATAAAACAGGGGGCTTCGTTGAGACCCAGTACTTC.

This clone appeared once. The gene calls are TRBV6-5 and TRBJ1-1; unclear D gene. Germline V CDR1 and CDR2: MNHEY, SVGAGI. Trimming took 7 bases from V and 9 from J, leaving 15 bases between them. The CDR3 has 12 residues. The CDR3 coding sequence is TGTGCCAGCACCGGGAACCCCATGAAAGCTTTCTTT. Its protein is CASTGNPMKAFF.

This chain joins TRBV14 and TRBJ2-7; D is possibly TRBD1 (6 bases). This CDR3 has 13 residues. Germline V lookup: CDR1 SGHDN, CDR2 FVKESK. The ends were cut back, 4 bases at V and 3 bases at J, with 10 bases in the middle. CDR3 protein: CASSPGHNYEQYF. In DNA form, the CDR3 reads TGTGCCAGCAGCCCGGGACACAACTACGAGCAGTACTTC. Together with reference TRBV14 and TRBJ2-7, the CDR3 gives the full variable domain: EAGVTQFPSHSVIEKGQTVTLRCDPISGHDNLYWYRRVMGKEIKFLLHFVKESKQDESGMPNNRFLAERTGGTYSTLKVQPAELEDSGVYFCASSPGHNYEQYFGPGTRLTVT.

The CDR3 is CASSPQGTAADTQYF. CDR3 DNA sequence: TGTGCCAGCAGCCCGCAAGGCACGGCGGCAGATACGCAGTATTTT. This rearrangement joins TRBV7-2 to TRBJ2-3; D is unresolved. The CDR3 is made up of 15 amino acids. Per the germline V gene, CDR1 is SGHTA and CDR2 is FQGNSA. V lost 5 bases to trimming and J lost 4 bases, with 16 bases between them.

The chain couples TRBV28 to TRBJ2-1; D gene unclear. Germline V gene sequence: CDR1 MDHEN, CDR2 SYDVKM. The V end lost 6 bases, the J end lost 10 bases, and 10 bases lay between the germline ends. CDR3 size: 11 residues. CDR3 in DNA: TGTGCCAGCAGAAGCTCCCACGAGCAGTTCTTC. This encodes CASRSSHEQFF.

This chain links TRBV7-3 with TRBJ2-2; the match to TRBD1 covers 8 bases. This CDR3 contains 16 residues. Germline CDR1 is SGHTA and CDR2 is FQGTGA. Germline trimming cut 6 bases from V and 0 bases from J; bases unmatched to any gene: 6. As DNA, the CDR3 is TGTGCCAGCAGACGGACAGGGTCCACGAACACCGGGGAGCTGTTTTTT. Residues: CASRRTGSTNTGELFF. Full variable domain (rest looked up from reference TRBV7-3 and TRBJ2-2): GAGVSQTPSNKVTEKGKYVELRCDPISGHTALYWYRQSLGQGPEFLIYFQGTGAADDSGLPNDRFFAVRPEGSVSTLKIQRTERGDSAVYLCASRRTGSTNTGELFFGEGSRLTVL.

This clone was recorded a few times. The chain combines TRBV18 with TRBJ1-2; D gene ambiguous. V was pared by 4 bases and J by 1 base, with 4 bases between. Germline assignment: CDR1 KGHSH and CDR2 LQKENI. The CDR3 has 12 amino acids. This CDR3 is CASSLNNYGYTF. In DNA form, the CDR3 reads TGTGCCAGCTCACTAAATAACTATGGCTACACCTTC.

The J gene is TRBJ2-7, the V gene TRBV5-4; weak D call: TRBD1 (6 bases). V was trimmed by 3 bases and J by 3 bases, leaving 10 bases between them. Per germline, CDR1 SGHNT and CDR2 YYREEE (reference sequence). This CDR3 comprises 13 residues. CDR3 DNA sequence: TGTGCCAGCAGCTCCGGACAGCTCTACGAGCAGTACTTC. Protein product: CASSSGQLYEQYF.

The chain employs TRBV7-9 and TRBJ1-2; 8 nucleotides align to TRBD1. Germline CDR1 and CDR2: SEHNR and FQNEAQ (reference sequence). The CDR3 totals 16 residues. The ends lost 5 bases at V and 0 bases at J; junction bases unmatched: 8. The CDR3: CASSPQPQGANYGYTF. In nucleotides, the CDR3 is TGTGCCAGCAGCCCACAACCACAGGGGGCTAACTATGGCTACACCTTC.

The CDR3 nucleotides read TGTGCCAGCAGCCGCCGCGGGACAGGGTACGCTTTCTTT. This translates into CASSRRGTGYAFF. V gene TRBV11-3 combines with J gene TRBJ1-1, with 9 bases that match TRBD1. V trimming: 5 bases; J trimming: 11 bases; junction bases outside the gene matches: 9. The CDR3 extends over 13 amino acids. CDR1 and CDR2 (germline): SGHNT, YENEEA.

V and J are TRBV7-3 and TRBJ2-1; 8 positions match TRBD1. CDR3 size: 15 residues. The V gene's germline CDR1 is SGHTA and CDR2 FQGTGA. J gave up 6 bases and V 0 bases, and 4 bases lay outside the gene matches. CDR3 residues: CASSLTTGGFNEQFF. As DNA, the CDR3 is TGTGCCAGCAGCTTAACTACAGGGGGTTTCAATGAGCAGTTCTTC.

This clone occurred a few times. The gene calls are TRBV4-3 and TRBJ1-5; D remains ambiguous. Germline assignment: CDR1 LGHNA and CDR2 YSLEER. The CDR3 sequence is 13 residues long. Between the trimmed V and J ends, which lost 5 bases and 9 bases, there was a span of 14 bases. The CDR3 nucleotides read TGCGCCAGCAGCTTTAAGCGGCAGCTGCCCCAGCATTTT. Its protein is CASSFKRQLPQHF.

This chain joins TRBV12-3 or TRBV12-4 and TRBJ2-1, with D uncertain. The CDR3 covers 13 residues. Trimming cost V 4 bases and J 3 bases, with 7 bases left between them. The chain's CDR3 is CASSSSRYNEQFF. The CDR3 nucleotides read TGTGCCAGCAGTTCCTCCCGCTACAATGAGCAGTTCTTC.

On this clone: One end of the junction fails to match germline, which may point to a read error. V is TRBV7-7 and J is TRBJ2-5; a possible D gene is TRBD1 (7 bases). The CDR3 extends over 15 amino acids. Germline CDR1 reads SSHAT; CDR2 reads FNYEAQ (reference sequence). CDR3 protein: CASSLGGGYPETQYF. The CDR3 DNA sequence: TGTGCTAGCAGCTTAGGAGGGGGCTATCCAGAGACCCAGTACTTC.

This sequence joins TRBV7-9 and TRBJ2-1, with a possible D match to TRBD2 (6 bases). Trimming left V 1 base short and J 2 bases short, with 9 bases between. The CDR3 is 15 residues long. Germline V lookup: CDR1 SEHNR, CDR2 FQNEAQ (reference sequence). CDR3 protein: CASSLGTNPYNEQFF. The CDR3 nucleotides are TGTGCCAGCAGCTTAGGGACTAACCCCTACAATGAGCAGTTCTTC. Based on the CDR3 plus reference TRBV7-9 and TRBJ2-1, the full variable domain is DTGVSQNPRHKITKRGQNVTFRCDPISEHNRLYWYRQTLGQGPEFLTYFQNEAQLEKSRLLSDRFSAERPKGSFSTLEIQRTEQGDSAMYLCASSLGTNPYNEQFFGPGTRLTVL.

The V call is TRBV28, the J call TRBJ2-7; 13 bases map to TRBD2. V gave up 4 bases and J gave up 3 bases; unmatched junction bases: 15. Per the germline V gene, CDR1 is MDHEN and CDR2 is SYDVKM. This CDR3 is built from 19 residues. CDR3 coding DNA: TGTGCCAGCAGTTCCCCAGGGATGTCGACTAGCGGGAGGTACTACGAGCAGTACTTC. This translates into CASSSPGMSTSGRYYEQYF. Full variable domain (rest looked up from reference TRBV28 and TRBJ2-7): DVKVTQSSRYLVKRTGEKVFLECVQDMDHENMFWYRQDPGLGLRLIYFSYDVKMKEKGDIPEGYSVSREKKERFSLILESASTNQTSMYLCASSSPGMSTSGRYYEQYFGPGTRLTVT.

The rearrangement uses TRBV21-1 and TRBJ2-1; the table calls TRBD1, which could not be checked here. TRBV21-1 corresponds to a pseudogene. The CDR3 is made up of 13 amino acids. The CDR3 coding sequence is TGTGCCAGCAGCACCGACAGACACAATGAGCAGTTCTTC. It yields the protein CASSTDRHNEQFF.

The gene calls are TRBV3-1 (or the pseudogene TRBV3-2) and TRBJ2-1; TRBD1 agrees at 9 bases. The CDR3 runs 17 residues. Germline CDR1 and CDR2: LGHDT and YNNKEL (reference sequence). V was clipped by 2 bases and J by 7 bases; unmatched bases: 12. This CDR3 reads CASSQRLIPGQGNEQFF. DNA for the CDR3: TGTGCCAGCAGCCAAAGATTGATACCGGGACAGGGTAATGAGCAGTTCTTC.

J is TRBJ1-3 and V is TRBV29-1; possible D gene TRBD1, 5 bases. Germline V gene sequence: CDR1 SQVTM, CDR2 ANQGSEA. The V gene lost 3 bases and the J gene lost 0 bases, with 6 bases spanning the gap. CDR3 length: 13 residues. The chain's CDR3 is CSVEGLSGNTIYF. CDR3 sequence (DNA): TGCAGCGTTGAGGGGCTCTCTGGAAACACCATATATTTT.

The chain employs TRBV2 and TRBJ1-4; D is possibly TRBD1 (6 bases). V gave up 6 bases and J gave up 6 bases, with 20 bases separating them. This CDR3 has 16 amino acids. The germline V gene has CDR1 SNHLY and CDR2 FYNNEI. CDR3 sequence: CASSSTPQGLDEKLFF. The CDR3 coding sequence is TGTGCCAGCAGCTCCACGCCCCAGGGGCTGGATGAAAAACTGTTTTTT.

In its sample, this clone was seen once. This chain connects TRBV5-1 to TRBJ2-5, with a tentative D call TRBD2 (5 bases). V was cut by 0 bases and J by 2 bases, with 14 bases left in between. CDR1 SGHRS and CDR2 YFSETQ come from the germline V gene. This CDR3 has 16 amino acids. The CDR3 is CASSLGQASGQETQYF. CDR3 DNA: TGCGCCAGCAGCTTGGGCCAGGCTTCGGGGCAAGAGACCCAGTACTTC.

V is TRBV9 and J is TRBJ1-2, with TRBD1 identical over 11 bases. With V trimmed by 1 base and J by 3 bases, 11 bases remained unmatched. This CDR3 comprises 18 residues. Germline values: CDR1 SGDLS, CDR2 YYNGEE. In DNA form, the CDR3 reads TGTGCCAGCAGCGTATCCGGGACAGGGGGTGTTTGGGACTATGGCTACACCTTC. This gives the protein CASSVSGTGGVWDYGYTF.